One sample yielded the 27 T cell receptor beta chains listed below, sequenced in a study of technical replicates of blood from a handful of donors (dated by TCRdb to 2016 to 2017). The receptor library was made with the immunoSEQ multiplex PCR assay. What TCRdb holds here is the immuneACCESS table cut down to in-frame rearrangements. Part of the clones is not present; checked against another copy, under half of the missing clones reflect an unresolved V gene, and the others are unexplained. The table for this sample lists 75,000 to 95,000 clones; 90% to 95% of them were counted only once. The ten largest clones represent 0.25% to 0.35% of the sample. The sequenced sample consisted of T cells isolated from PBMCs. These receptors came from a human donor in good health.

The chain combines TRBV6-1 with TRBJ2-7, with D perhaps TRBD1 (6 bases). The CDR3 sequence is 13 residues long. Germline CDR1 is MNHNS and CDR2 is SASEGT. Trimming cost V 6 bases and J 2 bases, with 11 bases left between them. The CDR3 loop is CASSLRGAYEQYF. CDR3 sequence (DNA): TGTGCCAGCAGCCTCAGGGGAGCCTACGAGCAGTACTTC.

The chain carries TRBV7-2 and TRBJ1-2; 7 nucleotides line up with TRBD1. Losses at the gene ends were 1 base for V and 2 bases for J; bases not matched to a gene: 1. From germline, CDR1 is SGHTA and CDR2 FQGNSA. The CDR3 has 14 amino acids. CDR3 DNA sequence: TGTGCCAGCAGCTTAGTGACAGGGAACTATGGCTACACCTTC. This translates into CASSLVTGNYGYTF.

This chain links TRBV7-8 with TRBJ2-2; 8 bases line up with TRBD2. This CDR3 is 16 amino acids long. The J segment lost 6 bases and the V segment lost 1 base, leaving 7 bases of the junction unmatched. CDR1 SGHVS and CDR2 FQNEAQ come from the germline V gene. The CDR3 region is CASSLGRGLGSGELFF. Here the CDR3 DNA reads TGTGCCAGCAGCTTAGGACGGGGACTAGGTTCCGGGGAGCTGTTTTTT.

CDR3 in amino acids: CASSYSGGAIDTQYF. Here the CDR3 DNA reads TGTGCCAGCAGTTACAGCGGGGGGGCCATAGATACGCAGTATTTT. The chain links TRBV6-5 to TRBJ2-3, with TRBD2 identical over 10 bases. The germline V gene encodes CDR1 MNHEY and CDR2 SVGAGI. J gave up 5 bases and V 2 bases, and 4 bases lay outside the gene matches. This CDR3 comprises 15 residues.

The rearrangement joins TRBV7-9 to TRBJ2-5, with 10 nucleotides matching TRBD2. The CDR3 totals 16 residues. Germline lookup yields CDR1 SEHNR and CDR2 FQNEAQ (reference sequence). Trimming removed 5 bases from V and 2 bases from J; junction bases left unmatched: 8. CDR3 protein: CASSPRTSGTQETQYF. In DNA, the CDR3 is TGTGCCAGCAGCCCCAGGACTAGCGGTACACAAGAGACCCAGTACTTC.

The CDR3 sequence is CASSPGGVNTEAFF. Here the CDR3 DNA reads TGTGCCAGCAGCCCAGGGGGCGTGAACACTGAAGCTTTCTTT. The rearrangement links TRBV7-6 to TRBJ1-1; 8 nucleotides align to TRBD1. The V segment lost 5 bases and the J segment 0 bases; nucleotides outside the gene matches: 2. CDR3 length: 14 amino acids. Germline V gene data show CDR1 as SGHVS and CDR2 as FNYEAQ.

The chain uses TRBV28 and TRBJ1-5, with 7 bases lining up with TRBD1. J was trimmed by 1 base and V by 5 bases; bases with no gene match: 8. The CDR3 extends over 16 amino acids. Germline V gene sequence: CDR1 MDHEN, CDR2 SYDVKM. CDR3 coding DNA: TGTGCCAGCAGTATTGCACCCAGGGGGAGCAATCAGCCCCAGCATTTT. Translated: CASSIAPRGSNQPQHF. Using reference TRBV28 and TRBJ1-5 for the parts outside the CDR3, the full variable domain is DVKVTQSSRYLVKRTGEKVFLECVQDMDHENMFWYRQDPGLGLRLIYFSYDVKMKEKGDIPEGYSVSREKKERFSLILESASTNQTSMYLCASSIAPRGSNQPQHFGDGTRLSIL.

The rearrangement uses TRBV5-4 and TRBJ1-2; the match to TRBD1 covers 7 bases. The CDR3 covers 14 residues. The V gene's germline CDR1 is SGHNT and CDR2 YYREEE (reference sequence). V lost 2 bases and J lost 3; bases outside the gene matches: 4. The CDR3 protein is CASSFNQGDYGYTF. The CDR3 region has the DNA TGTGCCAGCAGCTTCAACCAGGGGGACTATGGCTACACCTTC.

This clone was picked up a small number of times. V usage is TRBV2 and J usage is TRBJ1-1, with D possibly matching TRBD1 (6 bases). There are 13 residues in the CDR3. Trimming pared 6 bases from V and 7 bases from J, leaving 15 bases between. Germline CDR1 and CDR2: SNHLY and FYNNEI. The CDR3 bases are TGTGCCAGCAGCGTTCGACAGGACGATGAAGCTTTCTTT. Encoded protein: CASSVRQDDEAFF.

The J gene is TRBJ2-1, the V gene TRBV9, with TRBD1 matching 8 bases. CDR3 length: 16 residues. The V and J ends lost 1 base and 8 bases, in that order; junction bases with no gene match: 11. Germline CDR1 reads SGDLS; CDR2 reads YYNGEE. The CDR3 is CASSVKVQGGLDEQFF. Written as DNA, the CDR3 is TGTGCCAGCAGCGTAAAGGTACAGGGGGGTCTCGATGAGCAGTTCTTC.

The V and J genes are TRBV6-5 and TRBJ1-5; 11 bases agree with TRBD1. V shed 4 bases, J shed 5 bases, and the junction held 7 bases outside the gene matches. Per the germline V gene, CDR1 is MNHEY and CDR2 is SVGAGI. The CDR3 sequence is 16 residues long. In DNA form, the CDR3 reads TGTGCCAGCAGTTCCCAGGGACAGGGGGACCATCAGCCCCAGCATTTT. Protein sequence: CASSSQGQGDHQPQHF.

The chain carries TRBV23-1 and TRBJ2-2; D uncertain. TRBV23-1 is known as an ORF, though its function is uncertain. The CDR3 consists of 15 residues. Trimming took 6 bases from V and 2 from J, leaving 13 bases between them. CDR3 residues: CASRKHRVNTGELFF. The CDR3 region has the DNA TGCGCCAGCAGAAAACATCGGGTAAACACCGGGGAGCTGTTTTTT.

This chain links TRBV28 with TRBJ2-7, with D possibly TRBD1 on 6 matching bases. Trimming shortened V by 5 bases and J by 2 bases, and 16 bases separated the two germline ends. This CDR3 has 15 amino acids. Germline CDR1 is MDHEN and CDR2 is SYDVKM. This chain's CDR3 is CASSHTGMTTYEQYF. DNA of the CDR3: TGTGCCAGCAGTCATACAGGGATGACAACCTACGAGCAGTACTTC.

The chain recombines TRBV6-4 with TRBJ2-1, with a tentative D call TRBD2 (6 bases). Trimming removed 0 bases from V and 4 bases from J, with 16 bases in between. CDR3 size: 17 residues. The germline V gene encodes CDR1 MRHNA and CDR2 SNTAGT. This chain's CDR3 is CASSDSRHSGLYNEQFF. The CDR3, as DNA: TGTGCCAGCAGTGACTCGCGGCACAGCGGGTTATACAATGAGCAGTTCTTC.

The chain is built from TRBV19 and TRBJ2-2, with 8 bases matching TRBD1. V was pared by 5 bases and J by 2 bases, with 1 base of the junction left unmatched. The germline gives CDR1 LNHDA, CDR2 SQIVND (reference sequence). The CDR3 is made up of 14 amino acids. The CDR3 region is CASSDRGNTGELFF. As DNA, the CDR3 is TGTGCCAGTAGTGACAGGGGCAACACCGGGGAGCTGTTTTTT.

The chain is built from TRBV4-1 and TRBJ1-1, with D uncertain. From germline, CDR1 is MGHRA and CDR2 YSYEKL. Trimming pared 1 base from V and 1 base from J, leaving 13 bases between. The CDR3 length is 16 residues. CDR3 nucleotide sequence: TGCGCCAGCAGCCAAGGAGGAGGGTACGAGAACACTGAAGCTTTCTTT. It encodes CASSQGGGYENTEAFF.

In DNA, the CDR3 is TGTGCCAGCAGCTCCCGGACTAGCGGGGGGTCGAACACCGGGGAGCTGTTTTTT. Amino acid sequence: CASSSRTSGGSNTGELFF. V usage is TRBV7-2 and J usage is TRBJ2-2; 14 bases are a match to TRBD2. V shed 4 bases and J 0 bases; nucleotides not matched to a gene: 4. The CDR3 has 18 residues. Germline CDR1 is SGHTA and CDR2 is FQGNSA.

The rearrangement links TRBV2 to TRBJ1-5, with TRBD1 as a possible D gene (5 bases). The CDR3 spans 14 residues. V lost 2 bases and J lost 9, with 14 bases in between. Germline V gives CDR1 SNHLY, CDR2 FYNNEI. The CDR3 region is CASSEWGVQTPQHF. The CDR3, as DNA: TGTGCCAGCAGTGAATGGGGGGTCCAGACGCCCCAGCATTTT.

The CDR3 DNA sequence: TGTGCCAGCAGAGGGACAGGGGGCACTGAAGCTTTCTTT. Translation gives CASRGTGGTEAFF. The chain links TRBV2 to TRBJ1-1; 11 positions match TRBD1. The CDR3 is made up of 13 amino acids. V dropped 6 bases and J dropped 4; count of bases not matched to a gene: 1. CDR1 is SNHLY, CDR2 FYNNEI, per germline. The variable domain in full, with the rest retrieved from reference TRBV2 and TRBJ1-1, is EPEVTQTPSHQVTQMGQEVILRCVPISNHLYFYWYRQILGQKVEFLVSFYNNEISEKSEIFDDQFSVERPDGSNFTLKIRSTKLEDSAMYFCASRGTGGTEAFFGQGTRLTVV.

The V call is TRBV5-4, the J call TRBJ1-1; D not resolved. The CDR3 covers 14 residues. Per germline, CDR1 SGHNT and CDR2 YYREEE (reference sequence). V was pared by 4 bases and J by 2 bases, with 12 bases between. The DNA of the CDR3 is TGTGCCAGCAGCATGAGTGGGAGCAACACTGAAGCTTTCTTT. The encoded protein is CASSMSGSNTEAFF.

In nucleotides, the CDR3 is TGTGCCAGCAGCCAAGATGACAGGAACACCGGGGAGCTGTTTTTT. Amino acids: CASSQDDRNTGELFF. V gene TRBV14 combines with J gene TRBJ2-2; D may be TRBD1 (5 bases). Germline CDR1 is SGHDN and CDR2 is FVKESK. V lost 0 bases, J lost 1 base, and 6 bases lay in between. The CDR3 has 15 amino acids.

This chain joins TRBV5-1 and TRBJ1-1, with 7 nucleotides matching TRBD1. The CDR3 is 15 amino acids. With V trimmed by 5 bases and J by 1 base, 8 bases remained unmatched. Germline V lookup: CDR1 SGHRS, CDR2 YFSETQ. CDR3: CASSPPGGSNTEAFF. The CDR3, as DNA: TGCGCCAGCAGTCCCCCAGGGGGGTCGAACACTGAAGCTTTCTTT.

CDR3 residues: CASSFFLGQGYEQYF. The CDR3 coding sequence is TGTGCCAGTAGCTTCTTCCTGGGACAGGGGTACGAGCAGTACTTC. The chain carries TRBV19 and TRBJ2-7; TRBD1 aligns across 10 bases. The germline CDR1 and CDR2 sequences are LNHDA and SQIVND (reference sequence). The CDR3 loop spans 15 amino acids. The junction had 9 bases not matched to a gene; V was cut back by 6 bases and J by 4 bases.

This sequence joins TRBV9 and TRBJ2-1, with 15 nucleotides matching TRBD2. The CDR3 totals 19 residues. Trimming took 0 bases from V and 9 from J; bases not matched to a gene: 13. CDR1 is SGDLS and CDR2 is YYNGEE in the germline V gene. The CDR3 DNA is TGTGCCAGCAGCGTAGCGGGACTAGCGGGAGGAGGGGTTGGGGGTGAGCAGTTCTTC. The encoded protein is CASSVAGLAGGGVGGEQFF.

The rearrangement links TRBV6-6 to TRBJ2-7; D is uncertain. CDR1 and CDR2 from the germline V gene are MNHNY and SVGAGI (reference sequence). Trimming took off 1 base at V and 1 base at J, with 11 bases between the two ends. This CDR3 region has 15 residues. CDR3 in amino acids: CASSYFSQVSYEQYF. In DNA form, the CDR3 reads TGTGCCAGCAGTTACTTTTCCCAGGTTTCCTACGAGCAGTACTTC.

The chain carries TRBV4-1 and TRBJ2-7; TRBD2 matches 8 bases. The germline CDR1 and CDR2 sequences are MGHRA and YSYEKL. The CDR3 spans 19 residues. After removal of 0 bases from V and 2 bases from J, the junction contained 15 bases not matched to a gene. The CDR3: CASSQDPGLVLSPTYEQYF. CDR3 DNA sequence: TGCGCCAGCAGCCAAGACCCGGGACTAGTACTCTCCCCCACCTACGAGCAGTACTTC.

The V and J genes are TRBV11-2 and TRBJ2-7; 7 nucleotides match TRBD2. CDR1 and CDR2 from the germline V gene are SGHAT and FQNNGV. Germline trimming cut 1 base from V and 2 bases from J; bases unmatched to any gene: 8. The CDR3 spans 16 residues. The CDR3 DNA is TGTGCCAGCAGCTTAGTAACCAGCGGGGCTGCCTACGAGCAGTACTTC. It translates to CASSLVTSGAAYEQYF.